The following is a T cell receptor beta chain sequence with its context. TCRdb reprocessed the RT-PCR reads via MiXCR and lists one record per CDR3 protein. This table holds 400,000 to 500,000 distinct CDR3 sequences, 16% found once. This entry is derived from a study of patients and donors after allogeneic stem cell transplantation. V was pared by 3 bases and J by 7 bases, with 21 bases between. Germline V gene lookup returns CDR1 SEHNR and CDR2 FQNEAQ (reference sequence). The CDR3 extends over 17 amino acids. Sequenced material: blood, either unsorted or a sorted T cell fraction (not recorded which). The receptor was isolated from a human donor who was either an allogeneic HSCT recipient or a stem cell or donor lymphocyte infusion donor (not recorded which). It is not recorded whose cells these are; they may come from a transplant donor. The gene calls are TRBV7-9 and TRBJ2-2; D may be TRBD1 (5 bases). CDR3 DNA sequence: TGTGCCAGCAGCTTTCGACGGGCAGGGAAGGGGAACGGGGAGCTGTTTTTT. It yields the protein CASSFRRAGKGNGELFF.